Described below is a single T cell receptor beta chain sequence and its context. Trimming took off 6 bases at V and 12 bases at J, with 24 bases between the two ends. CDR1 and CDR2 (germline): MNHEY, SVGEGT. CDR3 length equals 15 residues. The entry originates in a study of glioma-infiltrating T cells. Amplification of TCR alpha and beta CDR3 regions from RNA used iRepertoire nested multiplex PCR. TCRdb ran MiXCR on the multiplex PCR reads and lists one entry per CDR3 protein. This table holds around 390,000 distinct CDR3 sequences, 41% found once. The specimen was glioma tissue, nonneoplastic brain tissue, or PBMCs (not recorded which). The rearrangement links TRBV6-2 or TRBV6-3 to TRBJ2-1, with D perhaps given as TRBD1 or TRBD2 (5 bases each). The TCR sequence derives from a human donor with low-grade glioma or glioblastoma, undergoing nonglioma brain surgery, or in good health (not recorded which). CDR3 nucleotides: TGTGCCAGCAGCTCTCTAAGGGACCTAGTTATGGCGCAGTTCTTC. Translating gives CASSSLRDLVMAQFF.